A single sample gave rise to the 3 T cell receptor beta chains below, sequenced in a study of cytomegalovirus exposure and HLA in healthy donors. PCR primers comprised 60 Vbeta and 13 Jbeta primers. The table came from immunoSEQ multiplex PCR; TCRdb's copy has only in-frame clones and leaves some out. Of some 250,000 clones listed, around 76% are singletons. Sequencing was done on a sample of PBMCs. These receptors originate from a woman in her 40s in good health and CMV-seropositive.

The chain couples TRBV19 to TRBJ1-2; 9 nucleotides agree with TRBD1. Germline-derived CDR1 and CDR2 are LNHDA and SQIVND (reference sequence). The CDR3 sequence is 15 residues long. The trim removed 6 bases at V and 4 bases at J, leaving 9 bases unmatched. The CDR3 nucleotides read TGTGCCAGTAGACTGGGACAGGGAGTGGTCTATGGCTACACCTTC. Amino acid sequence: CASRLGQGVVYGYTF.

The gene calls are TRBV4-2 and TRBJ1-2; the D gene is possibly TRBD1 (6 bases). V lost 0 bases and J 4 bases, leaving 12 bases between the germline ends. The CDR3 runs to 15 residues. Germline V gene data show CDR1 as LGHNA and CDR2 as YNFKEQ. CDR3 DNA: TGTGCCAGCAGCCAAGAAGTTACAGGGATCTATGGCTACACCTTC. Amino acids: CASSQEVTGIYGYTF.

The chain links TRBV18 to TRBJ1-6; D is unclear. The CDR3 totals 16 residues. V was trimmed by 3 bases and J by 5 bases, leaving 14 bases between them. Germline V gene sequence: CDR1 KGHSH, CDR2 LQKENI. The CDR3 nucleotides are TGTGCCAGCTCACCGGGAGGGAGCTGGGATAATTCACCCCTCCACTTT. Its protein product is CASSPGGSWDNSPLHF.